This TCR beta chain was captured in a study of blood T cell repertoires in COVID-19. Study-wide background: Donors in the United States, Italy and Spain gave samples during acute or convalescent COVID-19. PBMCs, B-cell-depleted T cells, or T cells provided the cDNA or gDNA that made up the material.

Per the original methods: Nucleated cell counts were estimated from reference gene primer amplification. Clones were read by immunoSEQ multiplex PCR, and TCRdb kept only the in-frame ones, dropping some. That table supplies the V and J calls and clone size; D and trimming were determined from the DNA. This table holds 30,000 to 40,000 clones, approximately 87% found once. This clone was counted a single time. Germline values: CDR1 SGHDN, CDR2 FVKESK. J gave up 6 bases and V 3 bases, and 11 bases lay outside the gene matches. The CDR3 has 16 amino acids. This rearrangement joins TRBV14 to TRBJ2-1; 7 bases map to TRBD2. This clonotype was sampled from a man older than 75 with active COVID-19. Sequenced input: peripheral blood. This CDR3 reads CASSHKGGRVSNEQFF. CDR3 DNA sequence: TGTGCCAGCAGCCATAAGGGTGGGAGGGTTTCCAATGAGCAGTTCTTC.